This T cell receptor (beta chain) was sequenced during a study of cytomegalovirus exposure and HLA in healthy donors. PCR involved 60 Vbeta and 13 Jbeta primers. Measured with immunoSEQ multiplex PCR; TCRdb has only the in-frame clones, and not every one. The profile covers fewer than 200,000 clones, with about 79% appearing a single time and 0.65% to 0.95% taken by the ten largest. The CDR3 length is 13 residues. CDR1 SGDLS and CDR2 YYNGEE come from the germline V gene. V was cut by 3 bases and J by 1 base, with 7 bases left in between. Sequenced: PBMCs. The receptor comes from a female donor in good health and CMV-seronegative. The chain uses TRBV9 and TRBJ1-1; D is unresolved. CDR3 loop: CASSETGNTEAFF. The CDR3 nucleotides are TGTGCCAGCAGCGAGACGGGGAACACTGAAGCTTTCTTT.